These 25 T cell receptor beta chains share one sample of origin, sequenced in a study of blood T cell repertoires in COVID-19. Sequencing used immunoSEQ multiplex PCR; TCRdb keeps in-frame clones, though not all of them. The repertoire holds under 300,000 clones, with 91% as singletons. Material for sequencing was PBMCs or T cells enriched from blood (not recorded which). All receptors come from a human donor in a cohort exposed to, infected with or recovered from COVID-19 (not recorded which). The donor label of this sample is uncertain.

With regard to this clone: Other nucleotide sequences in the sample specify the same CDR3. The chain is built from TRBV7-9 and TRBJ1-2, with 9 positions matching TRBD1. The CDR3 is 14 amino acids. CDR1 is SEHNR, CDR2 FQNEAQ, per germline (reference sequence). V lost 4 bases, J lost 3 bases, and 3 bases stayed unmatched. CDR3 loop: CASSSTGGHYGYTF. The CDR3 DNA reads TGTGCCAGCAGCTCGACAGGGGGACACTATGGCTACACCTTC.

This clone is a singleton in its sample. This chain connects TRBV29-1 to TRBJ1-5; tentatively, D is TRBD1 (5 bases). There are 13 residues in the CDR3. Germline CDR1 SQVTM, CDR2 ANQGSEA. V was pared by 2 bases and J by 7 bases, with 12 bases between. CDR3 in amino acids: CSVEQGRGQPQHF. As DNA, the CDR3 is TGCAGCGTTGAACAGGGAAGAGGACAGCCCCAGCATTTT.

This clone was detected once. The CDR3 reads CASSHANRGEAFF. As DNA, the CDR3 is TGTGCCAGCAGCCACGCCAACAGGGGTGAAGCTTTCTTT. The V gene is TRBV14, the J gene TRBJ1-1, with 7 bases identical to TRBD1. The germline V gene has CDR1 SGHDN and CDR2 FVKESK. V trimming: 3 bases; J trimming: 7 bases; junction bases outside the gene matches: 5. The CDR3 is 13 amino acids.

The chain has TRBV27 and TRBJ1-2; 8 bases are shared with TRBD1. Germline V lookup: CDR1 MNHEY, CDR2 SMNVEV (reference sequence). With V trimmed by 5 bases and J by 7 bases, 6 bases remained unmatched. The CDR3 has 13 amino acids. The CDR3 DNA is TGTGCCAGCAGTCCGACAGGGGACCTTGGCTACACCTTC. Encoded protein: CASSPTGDLGYTF.

The chain joins TRBV11-3 to TRBJ1-2; possibly TRBD1 for D (5 bases). V was trimmed by 8 bases and J by 0 bases, leaving 10 bases between them. CDR3 size: 13 residues. Looked up from germline, CDR1 is SGHNT and CDR2 is YENEEA. CDR3 nucleotides: TGTGCCAGCCGGGGGGGAGCTAACTATGGCTACACCTTC. Amino acids: CASRGGANYGYTF.

The gene calls are TRBV28 and TRBJ2-5, with TRBD2 matching over 16 bases. Per the germline V gene, CDR1 is MDHEN and CDR2 is SYDVKM. The CDR3 loop spans 18 amino acids. Trimming removed 2 bases from V and 4 bases from J; junction bases left unmatched: 7. The CDR3 loop reads CASSLEGLAGGPGETQYF. The CDR3 DNA reads as TGTGCCAGCAGTTTAGAGGGACTAGCGGGGGGGCCAGGAGAGACCCAGTACTTC. Variable domain in full (rest from reference TRBV28 and TRBJ2-5): DVKVTQSSRYLVKRTGEKVFLECVQDMDHENMFWYRQDPGLGLRLIYFSYDVKMKEKGDIPEGYSVSREKKERFSLILESASTNQTSMYLCASSLEGLAGGPGETQYFGPGTRLLVL.

This sequence joins TRBV5-1 and TRBJ2-5; possible D gene TRBD1, 5 bases. Trimming stripped 7 bases from V and 5 bases from J, with 18 bases between. CDR1 and CDR2 from the germline V gene are SGHRS and YFSETQ. The CDR3 loop spans 14 amino acids. The CDR3 DNA follows: TGCGCCAGCCTGGCAGGGTGGGAAGACGAGACCCAGTACTTC. Translation gives CASLAGWEDETQYF.

Only a few counts were recorded for this clone. The chain joins TRBV30 to TRBJ1-2, with D unresolved. The CDR3 runs to 13 residues. Germline lookup yields CDR1 GTSNPN and CDR2 SVGIG (reference sequence). The germline V and J ends were trimmed by 1 base and 6 bases, with 12 bases remaining between them. The CDR3 DNA follows: TGTGCCTGGAGTGGGTCAGGATGGGATGGCTACACCTTC. This gives the protein CAWSGSGWDGYTF.

This rearrangement joins TRBV19 to TRBJ2-2, with 7 bases fitting TRBD1. CDR1 LNHDA and CDR2 SQIVND come from the germline V gene (reference sequence). V lost 6 bases to trimming and J lost 3 bases; unmatched junction nucleotides: 4. CDR3 length equals 14 residues. CDR3 protein: CASSPGQDTGELFF. DNA of the CDR3: TGTGCCAGTAGCCCCGGACAGGACACCGGGGAGCTGTTTTTT.

The J gene is TRBJ1-5, the V gene TRBV28, with TRBD1 matching 8 bases. Germline CDR1 MDHEN, CDR2 SYDVKM. Trimming took 6 bases from V and 6 from J; bases not matched to a gene: 10. The CDR3 has 15 amino acids. CDR3 nucleotides: TGTGCCAGCAGCACCACAGGGGGAGGGCGTCAGCCCCAGCATTTT. Protein: CASSTTGGGRQPQHF.

The genes are TRBV24-1 and TRBJ2-3; 7 bases agree with TRBD1. The trim removed 6 bases at V and 0 bases at J, leaving 2 bases unmatched. The CDR3 sequence is 14 residues long. The germline gives CDR1 KGHDR, CDR2 SFDVKD. The CDR3 region is CATSRTGSTDTQYF. The CDR3 DNA follows: TGTGCCACCAGTAGGACAGGAAGCACAGATACGCAGTATTTT.

CDR3 in amino acids: CASRKDRLSSYNSPLHF. DNA of the CDR3: TGTGCCAGCAGGAAGGACAGGCTCAGCTCCTATAATTCACCCCTCCACTTT. The chain joins TRBV2 to TRBJ1-6; 7 bases are shared with TRBD1. V lost 6 bases to trimming and J lost 0 bases; unmatched junction nucleotides: 8. Germline values: CDR1 SNHLY, CDR2 FYNNEI. This CDR3 has 17 residues.

This clone was seen only once. This rearrangement joins TRBV7-3 to TRBJ2-5; unclear D gene. Germline CDR1 reads SGHTA; CDR2 reads FQGTGA. The CDR3 is 13 amino acids. The V and J ends lost 3 bases and 1 base respectively, with 6 bases between them. The CDR3 protein is CASSFLAQETQYF. For the CDR3, the DNA is TGTGCCAGCAGCTTCTTAGCCCAAGAGACCCAGTACTTC.

The rearrangement links TRBV5-1 to TRBJ2-2; weak D call: TRBD1 (6 bases). V lost 2 bases, J lost 8 bases, and 19 bases lay in between. The CDR3 length is 16 residues. CDR1 SGHRS and CDR2 YFSETQ come from the germline V gene. The DNA for the CDR3 is TGCGCCAGCAGCTTATACAGGACAGCCTACGATGGGGAGCTGTTTTTT. As protein: CASSLYRTAYDGELFF.

This chain uses TRBV29-1 with TRBJ1-2; D call uncertain. Germline V gene lookup returns CDR1 SQVTM and CDR2 ANQGSEA. This CDR3 comprises 11 residues. V lost 4 bases to trimming and J lost 11 bases, with 14 bases between them. The CDR3 sequence: CSVVSGPRYTF. The CDR3 nucleotides are TGCAGCGTTGTATCAGGCCCCAGGTACACCTTC.

The table lists this clone with a few counts. The gene calls are TRBV27 and TRBJ2-7; 8 positions match TRBD1. This CDR3 is 13 amino acids long. V dropped 8 bases and J dropped 5; count of bases not matched to a gene: 8. Germline V gene lookup returns CDR1 MNHEY and CDR2 SMNVEV (reference sequence). The CDR3 reads CASGTGIIDEQYF. The CDR3 coding sequence is TGTGCCAGCGGGACAGGCATAATCGACGAGCAGTACTTC.

The V gene is TRBV2, the J gene TRBJ1-6; D is undetermined. V lost 6 bases and J 6 bases, leaving 9 bases between the germline ends. CDR1 and CDR2 from the germline V gene are SNHLY and FYNNEI. The CDR3 is 13 residues long. DNA for the CDR3: TGTGCCAGCAGGTGGACTTTTAATTCACCCCTCCACTTT. This gives the protein CASRWTFNSPLHF.

The chain carries TRBV5-4 and TRBJ2-2, with 9 nucleotides matching TRBD2. The germline V gene encodes CDR1 SGHNT and CDR2 YYREEE (reference sequence). This CDR3 comprises 15 residues. The ends lost 3 bases at V and 3 bases at J; junction bases unmatched: 3. CDR3 in DNA: TGTGCCAGCAGCTCGCCTAGCGGGGACACCGGGGAGCTGTTTTTT. This codes for CASSSPSGDTGELFF. Full variable domain (remainder filled in from reference TRBV5-4 and TRBJ2-2): ETGVTQSPTHLIKTRGQQVTLRCSSQSGHNTVSWYQQALGQGPQFIFQYYREEENGRGNFPPRFSGLQFPNYSSELNVNALELDDSALYLCASSSPSGDTGELFFGEGSRLTVL.

This clone was detected only once. The genes are TRBV6-2 or TRBV6-3 and TRBJ1-2; D remains ambiguous. The germline V and J ends were trimmed by 0 bases and 8 bases, with 13 bases remaining between them. CDR3 length: 14 residues. Germline CDR1 reads MNHEY; CDR2 reads SVGEGT. This chain's CDR3 is CASSYSSGFLGYTF. CDR3 bases: TGTGCCAGCAGTTACTCGTCGGGGTTCCTAGGCTACACCTTC.

This chain links TRBV2 with TRBJ2-4; a possible D gene is TRBD2 (5 bases). Trimming removed 7 bases from V and 3 bases from J, with 19 bases in between. Looked up from germline, CDR1 is SNHLY and CDR2 is FYNNEI. This CDR3 contains 16 residues. Here the CDR3 reads CASKGLLLGDKNIQYF. The CDR3 DNA is TGTGCCAGCAAAGGGCTCCTCCTCGGGGACAAAAACATTCAGTACTTC.

J is TRBJ1-1 and V is TRBV29-1, with no clear D. The V end lost 3 bases, the J end lost 1 base, and 9 bases lay between the germline ends. This CDR3 comprises 13 residues. CDR1 is SQVTM and CDR2 is ANQGSEA in the germline V gene. The CDR3: CSVEWAPNTEAFF. DNA for the CDR3: TGCAGCGTTGAGTGGGCTCCGAACACTGAAGCTTTCTTT.

The gene calls are TRBV24-1 and TRBJ2-2; 11 positions match TRBD2. The CDR3 is 17 amino acids. Germline V gene data show CDR1 as KGHDR and CDR2 as SFDVKD. V dropped 3 bases and J dropped 7; count of bases not matched to a gene: 9. The CDR3 nucleotides read TGTGCCACCAGTGATGGGAGTCTAGCGGGGGGCCGCGGGGAGCTGTTTTTT. It codes for CATSDGSLAGGRGELFF.

The CDR3 loop is CASSLGGTKENTIYF. Written as DNA, the CDR3 is TGCGCCAGCAGCTTGGGGGGGACAAAAGAAAACACCATATATTTT. V and J are TRBV5-1 and TRBJ1-3; TRBD1 is a possible D gene (6 bases). The CDR3 loop spans 15 amino acids. The V gene lost 0 bases and the J gene lost 6 bases, with 13 bases spanning the gap. The germline V gene has CDR1 SGHRS and CDR2 YFSETQ.

The CDR3 here is CASSRTLAGGFDTGELFF. Written as DNA, the CDR3 is TGTGCCAGCAGTCGCACACTAGCGGGGGGGTTCGACACCGGGGAGCTGTTTTTT. The V gene is TRBV6-6, the J gene TRBJ2-2; 13 bases line up with TRBD2. The CDR3 runs 18 residues. The germline V gene encodes CDR1 MNHNY and CDR2 SVGAGI (reference sequence). The junction had 9 bases not matched to a gene; V was cut back by 5 bases and J by 3 bases.

This chain uses TRBV7-8 with TRBJ1-1; no clear D. V lost 4 bases and J lost 4, with 16 bases in between. The CDR3 is 15 amino acids. Looked up from germline, CDR1 is SGHVS and CDR2 is FQNEAQ. Here the CDR3 reads CASSSRAGRGTEAFF. CDR3 sequence (DNA): TGTGCCAGCAGCTCTAGGGCGGGCCGAGGCACTGAAGCTTTCTTT.